The clone carrying this TCR beta chain was counted many times. Investigators prepared the TCR beta libraries by applying iRepertoire HTBI primers and Arm-PCR of CDR3 regions. Via MiXCR, TCRdb re-called the multiplex PCR reads, giving one row per CDR3 protein. The sample contains fewer than 450,000 distinct CDR3 sequences, over 14% of which appear only once. The data were obtained in a study of regulatory T cells in long-lasting Graves disease. V was clipped by 6 bases and J by 0 bases, with 16 bases between them. CDR1 is MNHEY and CDR2 is SMNVEV in the germline V gene (reference sequence). The CDR3 covers 16 residues. Sample time point: newly diagnosed GD, antithyroid drugs for less than 3 months. PBMC RNA was the source of the TCR library. Approximately 10-milliliter peripheral blood samples went into EDTA tubes. The same specimen was also included in a second study, on T cells in Graves' hyperthyroidism and ophthalmopathy.

The sequences come from peripheral blood mononuclear cells (PBMCs), collected at new diagnosis, from a patient treated with antithyroid drugs. The TCR sequence derives from a woman between 40 and 55 years old with Graves disease. The chain has TRBV27 and TRBJ2-3; unclear D gene. CDR3 in amino acids: CASRKNPKASTDTQYF. The DNA for the CDR3 is TGTGCCAGCAGGAAAAACCCCAAGGCAAGCACAGATACGCAGTATTTT.